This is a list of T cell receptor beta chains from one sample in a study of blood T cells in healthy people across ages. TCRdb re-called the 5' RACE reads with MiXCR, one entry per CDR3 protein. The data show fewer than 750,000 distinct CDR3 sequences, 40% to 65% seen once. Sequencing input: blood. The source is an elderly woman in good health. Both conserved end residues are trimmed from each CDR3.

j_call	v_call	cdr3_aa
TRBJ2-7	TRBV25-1	ASSGARALAQY
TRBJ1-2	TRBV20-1	SAGGTVSNYGYT
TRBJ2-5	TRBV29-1	SVLYGGQAETQY
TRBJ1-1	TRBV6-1	ASSQQGGSTEAF
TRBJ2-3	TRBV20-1	SAREGRGTDTQY
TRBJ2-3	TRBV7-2	ASAPLGGSFDTQY
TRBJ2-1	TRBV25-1	ASSEYGAGPNNEQF
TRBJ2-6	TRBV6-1	ASSGVGTNVLT
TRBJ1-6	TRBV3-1	ASSQDVDRNSPLH
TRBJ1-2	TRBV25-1	ATTGGAPNYGYT
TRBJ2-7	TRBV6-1	ASSAAGTGGSGSYEQY
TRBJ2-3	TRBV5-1	ASKGLVTSTDTQY
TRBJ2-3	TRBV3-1	ASSIRDTPY
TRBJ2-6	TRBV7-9	ASSFAGQGNVLT
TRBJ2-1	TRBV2	ASSLDFRF
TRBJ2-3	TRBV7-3	ASSSAGGRADTQY
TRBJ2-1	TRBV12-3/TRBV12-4	ASGPHRNEQF
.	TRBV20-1	SARSRTWETQY